Listed below are T cell receptor beta chains from one sample, sequenced in a study of T cells after yellow fever vaccination. TCRdb ran MiXCR on the 5' RACE reads and lists one entry per CDR3 protein. The data show 120,000 or so distinct CDR3 sequences, almost 9% seen once. This sample comprised CD8+ T cells sorted from PBMCs, obtained on the day of the yellow fever booster vaccination. These receptors were obtained from a man between 18 and 35 years old who received the YFV17D yellow fever vaccine. Each CDR3 is given with its conserved first and last residue. The order of the fields is D gene, V gene, clone size, J gene, CDR3 DNA, CDR3 protein. D genes are given only for firm matches. Rows give clone size only sometimes, using once, few, many, or a class for an expanded clone.

>.|TRBV11-1|few|TRBJ2-2
TGTGCCAGCAGCCAATCCAGGGGTTACACCGGGGAGCTGTTTTTT
CASSQSRGYTGELFF
>TRBD1|TRBV5-1|.|TRBJ1-2
TGCGCCAGCAGCCCAGGGACAGGGGGGGCCTCAACATTTAACTATGGCTACACCTTC
CASSPGTGGASTFNYGYTF
>TRBD1|TRBV15|.|TRBJ2-3
TGTGCCACCAGCAGCCGGGACAGGGGGCTCGCAGATACGCAGTATTTT
CATSSRDRGLADTQYF
>TRBD1|TRBV7-9|few|TRBJ2-2
TGTGCCAGCAGCTACCCGCCCACAGGGGCCACCGGGGAGCTGTTTTTT
CASSYPPTGATGELFF
>.|TRBV7-9|.|TRBJ1-2
TGTGCCAGCAGCTTAGTTGGCAGGGCCGACTATGGCTACACCTTC
CASSLVGRADYGYTF
>.|TRBV7-9|.|TRBJ1-2
TGTGCCAGCAGCTTCTCACCGGACTATGGCTACACCTTC
CASSFSPDYGYTF
>TRBD1|TRBV4-3|many|TRBJ2-7
TGCGCCAGCAGCCAAGATGTAGGGGGCAGCTCCTACGAGCAGTACTTC
CASSQDVGGSSYEQYF
>.|TRBV3-1|.|TRBJ2-3
TGTGCCAGCAGCCAGAAGAGAGATACGCAGTATTTT
CASSQKRDTQYF
>TRBD1|TRBV29-1|.|TRBJ2-4
TGCAGCGTTGAATTCAGGGGGTTGGCCAAAAACATTCAGTACTTC
CSVEFRGLAKNIQYF
>.|TRBV6-2/TRBV6-3|.|TRBJ2-1
TGTGCCAGCAGTCCCCGGGCTTTGGGTCATGAGCAGTTCTTC
CASSPRALGHEQFF
>.|TRBV4-1|.|TRBJ2-3
TGCGCCAGCAGCCAAGATAAGTCCGGGGGAGATACGCAGTATTTT
CASSQDKSGGDTQYF
>.|TRBV4-2|.|TRBJ2-5
TGTGCCAGCAGCCAAGTAGTGGGGAACCAAGAGACCCAGTACTTC
CASSQVVGNQETQYF
>.|TRBV30|.|TRBJ2-3
TGTGCCTGGAGTGTACAAGGGGCAGATACGCAGTATTTT
CAWSVQGADTQYF
>.|TRBV12-3/TRBV12-4|.|TRBJ1-5
TGTGCCAGCAGTTTGGGGGAGCTCAATCAGCCCCAGCATTTT
CASSLGELNQPQHF
>.|TRBV5-6|few|TRBJ2-2
TGTGCCAGCAACATTGTGCGGTACACCGGGGAGCTGTTTTTT
CASNIVRYTGELFF
>.|TRBV6-5|many|TRBJ2-7
TGTGCCAGCAGTTGGGCGACACCATCCTACGAGCAGTACTTC
CASSWATPSYEQYF
>.|TRBV6-1|.|TRBJ1-5
TGTGCCAGCAGTGAAGCAGGGGTCTCCCAGCCCCAGCATTTT
CASSEAGVSQPQHF
>.|TRBV7-6|few|TRBJ2-2
TGTGCCAGCAGCTTACAGTGGCAAGTCACCGGGGAGCTGTTTTTT
CASSLQWQVTGELFF
>.|TRBV11-2|many|TRBJ1-2
TGTGCCAGCAGCCCTGCGGGGGGTAGATATGGCTACACCTTC
CASSPAGGRYGYTF
>TRBD1|TRBV24-1|few|TRBJ1-5
TGTGCCACCAGTCGCGAGAGAGTTCTTTCGGACAGGGGCCTCTCCAATCAGCCCCAGCATTTT
CATSRERVLSDRGLSNQPQHF
>TRBD2|TRBV27|few|TRBJ2-5
TGTGCCAGCAGTCCGACAGCGGGGCCGCCCAGGGCCCAGTACTTC
CASSPTAGPPRAQYF
>.|TRBV27|.|TRBJ2-5
TGTGCCAGCAAGAAGGGGACTTTTGTGGAGACCCAGTACTTC
CASKKGTFVETQYF
>.|TRBV21-1|.|TRBJ2-3
TGTGCCACCCCCACCCCCACTAGCACAGATACGCAGTATTTT
CATPTPTSTDTQYF
>.|TRBV12-3/TRBV12-4|.|TRBJ1-5
TGTGCCAGCAGTTGGGGGGCGACTCAGCCCCAGCATTTT
CASSWGATQPQHF
>.|TRBV12-3/TRBV12-4|few|TRBJ1-2
TGTGCCAGCAGCCCCACCCAGAAAGAGGGCTACACCTTC
CASSPTQKEGYTF
>.|TRBV5-6|.|TRBJ2-1
TGTGCCAGCAGCTCTGACTACTACAATGAGCAGTTCTTC
CASSSDYYNEQFF
>.|TRBV4-1|few|TRBJ2-3
TGCGCCAGCAGCCAAACCCACCAGACTAGAGATACGCAGTATTTT
CASSQTHQTRDTQYF
>TRBD1|TRBV5-4|once|TRBJ1-2
TGTGCCAGCAGCTTGTACAGGGGCTATGGCTACACCTTC
CASSLYRGYGYTF
>.|TRBV7-9|.|TRBJ2-6
TGTGCCAGCAGATCGGCTGTGGCGGGCACTGGGGCCAACGTCCTGACTTTC
CASRSAVAGTGANVLTF
>TRBD2|TRBV5-1|once|TRBJ2-7
TGCGGCAGCAGCACCGGGACTAGCGGTTTCTCCTACGAGCAGTACTTC
CGSSTGTSGFSYEQYF
>TRBD1|TRBV10-3|.|TRBJ2-5
TGTGCCATCAGTGTTGGACAGGGTTGGCAAGAGACCCAGTACTTC
CAISVGQGWQETQYF
>TRBD1|TRBV13|few|TRBJ2-7
TGTGCCAGCAGCCCAACCCGGGACAGGGGAACAAGCTCCTACGAGCAGTACTTC
CASSPTRDRGTSSYEQYF
>.|TRBV28|.|TRBJ1-2
TGTGCCAGCAGACGTTCACAGGGAGTAGGTGGCTACACCTTC
CASRRSQGVGGYTF